The 9 T cell receptor beta chains below all came from one sample that was sequenced in a study of cytomegalovirus exposure and HLA in healthy donors (dated by TCRdb to 2016 to 2017). Library preparation was by the immunoSEQ multiplex PCR assay. For the multiplex PCR, a mixture combining 60 forward primers for TCR Vbeta segments and 13 reverse primers for TCR Jbeta segments was used. In TCRdb, the immuneACCESS table is reduced to in-frame sequences with V and J assigned. These tables do not hold every clone; where another copy was compared, an unresolved V gene accounts for under half, and the others remain unexplained. In this sample the table shows about 130,000 clones, around 85% of which occur a single time. The ten biggest clones cover about 6.7% of the sample. Sequencing was carried out using PBMCs. The receptor set was obtained from a woman under 40 in good health and CMV-seropositive.

This chain connects TRBV5-6 to TRBJ1-2, with TRBD1 matching 9 bases. The V gene's germline CDR1 is SGHDT and CDR2 YYEEEE. With V trimmed by 5 bases and J by 4 bases, 9 bases remained unmatched. The CDR3 spans 15 residues. Written as DNA, the CDR3 is TGTGCCAGCAGTTTTTCCGGGACAGGGCCCTATGGCTACACCTTC. Protein sequence: CASSFSGTGPYGYTF.

The genes are TRBV6-5 and TRBJ2-6, with D possibly matching TRBD1 (6 bases). Germline V gives CDR1 MNHEY, CDR2 SVGAGI. This CDR3 is 14 amino acids long. V was cut by 5 bases and J by 4 bases, with 9 bases left in between. In DNA, the CDR3 is TGTGCCAGCAGTCAGGGGAAAGGGGCCAACGTCCTGACTTTC. Translating it yields CASSQGKGANVLTF.

The chain recombines TRBV5-1 with TRBJ2-7; no clear D. The CDR3 consists of 12 residues. Germline-derived CDR1 and CDR2 are SGHRS and YFSETQ. V was shortened by 5 bases and J by 5 bases, with 11 bases between the two germline ends. The CDR3: CASSPTFHEQYF. CDR3 DNA sequence: TGCGCCAGCAGTCCCACTTTTCACGAGCAGTACTTC.

V and J are TRBV7-8 and TRBJ1-6, with D perhaps matching TRBD1 (6 bases). Trimming left V 1 base short and J 9 bases short, with 10 bases between. CDR1 and CDR2 (germline): SGHVS, FQNEAQ. The CDR3 consists of 14 residues. Written as DNA, the CDR3 is TGTGCCAGCAGCTTAGACAGGGAAGTTTCACCCCTCCACTTT. This translates into CASSLDREVSPLHF.

The V call is TRBV5-8, the J call TRBJ2-1; D unclear. V lost 0 bases, J lost 6 bases, and 7 bases lay in between. Germline V gene lookup returns CDR1 SGHTS and CDR2 YDEGEE. CDR3 length: 13 residues. The CDR3 DNA follows: TGTGCCAGCAGCTTGGGGCCTCTCAATGAGCAGTTCTTC. It encodes CASSLGPLNEQFF. The whole variable domain, remainder taken from reference TRBV5-8 and TRBJ2-1, is EAGVTQSPTHLIKTRGQQATLRCSPISGHTSVYWYQQALGLGLQFLLWYDEGEERNRGNFPPRFSGRQFPNYSSELNVNALELEDSALYLCASSLGPLNEQFFGPGTRLTVL.

J is TRBJ2-5 and V is TRBV12-5; D is possibly TRBD1 (5 bases). This CDR3 contains 13 residues. Germline CDR1 is LGHNT and CDR2 is FRNRAP. The V and J ends lost 9 bases and 1 base respectively, with 12 bases between them. DNA for the CDR3: TGTGCTAGCGGCCGGACACCCCAAGAGACCCAGTACTTC. The encoded protein is CASGRTPQETQYF.

The chain combines TRBV5-6 with TRBJ1-2; D remains unclear. CDR3 length: 13 amino acids. Germline values: CDR1 SGHDT, CDR2 YYEEEE. Between the trimmed V and J ends, which lost 2 bases and 1 base, there was a span of 6 bases. The CDR3 spells CASSFADNYGYTF. In DNA form, the CDR3 reads TGTGCCAGCAGCTTCGCGGATAACTATGGCTACACCTTC.

The chain couples TRBV5-8 to TRBJ2-7; D is ambiguous. The V and J ends lost 4 bases and 5 bases respectively, with 13 bases between them. CDR1 and CDR2 (germline): SGHTS, YDEGEE. This CDR3 has 13 residues. The CDR3 here is CASSLGLADEQYF. In DNA form, the CDR3 reads TGTGCCAGCAGCCTGGGGTTGGCCGACGAGCAGTACTTC.

The chain couples TRBV5-8 to TRBJ2-1; TRBD2 aligns across 8 bases. The CDR3 sequence is 17 residues long. Germline values: CDR1 SGHTS, CDR2 YDEGEE. Trimming took 7 bases from V and 0 from J; bases not matched to a gene: 12. CDR3 sequence reads: CASAKGSGSGSYNEQFF. The DNA for the CDR3 is TGTGCCAGCGCCAAGGGGAGCGGGAGTGGCTCCTACAATGAGCAGTTCTTC.